This TCR beta chain appears in the sequencing data of a study of naive and memory T cell subsets. Study-level results: In naive cells, over 85% of TCR sequences were seen only once. From naive to CM, EM and EMRA, diversity decreased and Gini increased.

On this clonotype: Its antigen remains unknown.

CDR3 length equals 14 residues. V was pared by 5 bases and J by 6 bases, with 16 bases between. Germline V gene sequence: CDR1 MNHEY, CDR2 SVGEGT. An equimolar mix of two oligonucleotides served as the beta constant-region primer for TRBC1 and TRBC2. TCRdb redid the calling of the UMI-ligation and nested PCR reads with MiXCR, one entry per CDR3 protein. In the table there are roughly 91,000 distinct CDR3 sequences, over 10% of which are singletons. V gene TRBV6-2 or TRBV6-3 combines with J gene TRBJ1-2, with D uncertain. The TCR sequence derives from a human donor in good health. The source material was central memory CD4+ T cells from blood. The CDR3: CASSEPQLYHGYTF. CDR3 nucleotides: TGTGCCAGCAGTGAACCTCAGCTATACCATGGCTACACCTTC.